The T cell receptor beta chain under discussion was sequenced for a study of CD8+ T cells in alopecia areata. This clone appeared once. The treatment was: oral pan-JAK inhibitor, 5-10 mg twice daily. RNA was isolated and reverse transcribed to cDNA, the sequencing template. Clones were sequenced by immunoSEQ multiplex PCR, and TCRdb holds only the in-frame ones, with some missing. The sample holds some 99,000 clones, roughly three fifths seen once. The CDR3 has 15 residues. CDR1 SGHDT and CDR2 YYEEEE come from the germline V gene. The V end was cut by 1 base, the J end by 2 bases, with 10 bases between.

V usage is TRBV5-6 and J usage is TRBJ1-5; possibly TRBD1 for D (6 bases). The sample here was CD8+ T cells sorted from blood, taken at week 4, from a patient treated with tofacitinib. The receptor comes from a human donor with alopecia areata. This CDR3 reads CASSLTGLGNQPQHF. The CDR3 bases are TGTGCCAGCAGCTTGACAGGGTTGGGCAATCAGCCCCAGCATTTT.